Given below is one TCR beta chain in context. Its target is unknown. Sequencing templates came from extracted RNA that was reverse transcribed into cDNA. The assay was immunoSEQ multiplex PCR, and TCRdb's table has in-frame clones only and misses some. Seen here are about 190,000 clones, 60% observed once, and the top ten hold about 0.69%. As for treatment: oral pan-JAK inhibitor, 5-10 mg twice daily. Lesional scalp tissue (obtained by punch biopsy) and peripheral blood were collected from alopecia areata patients. The entry originates in a study of CD8+ T cells in alopecia areata. Study conclusions and caveats: Persistence in scalp and blood during tofacitinib was observed for many expanded lesional clones. Among the cells sequenced in scalp samples are also the resident alphabeta T cells of normal skin.

V dropped 3 bases and J dropped 4 bases, with 18 bases sitting between them. CDR3 length: 16 amino acids. This specimen was CD4+ T cells sorted from blood, taken at week 4, from a patient treated with tofacitinib. The rearrangement links TRBV23-1 to TRBJ2-5; D uncertain. TRBV23-1 has ORF status, its function being uncertain. The TCR sequence derives from a human donor with alopecia areata. DNA of the CDR3: TGCGCCAGCAGTCATACGGCTAGGTTGCGTTTAGAGACCCAGTACTTC. Translating it yields CASSHTARLRLETQYF.